The present T cell receptor beta chain was sequenced within a study of Graves' ophthalmopathy and Graves' hyperthyroidism. The TCR beta CDR3 regions underwent amplification from RNA transcripts. An initial RT-PCR round employing HTBI primers preceded a second-round multiplex PCR. Via MiXCR, TCRdb re-called the multiplex PCR reads, giving one row per CDR3 protein. The table has roughly 400,000 distinct CDR3 sequences, approximately 15% seen once. This clonotype was detected many times. The authors isolated PBMCs from around 9.8 ml of fresh peripheral blood. The sample consisted of peripheral blood. This receptor was identified in a woman between 18 and 29 years old with stable Graves' hyperthyroidism.

CDR3 residues: CASSLETEAFF. The CDR3 region has the DNA TGTGCCAGCAGCTTGGAGACAGAAGCTTTCTTT. The chain has TRBV5-6 and TRBJ1-1; D is unclear. Germline CDR1 reads SGHDT; CDR2 reads YYEEEE. V was trimmed by 0 bases and J by 8 bases, leaving 5 bases between them. This CDR3 spans 11 amino acids.